These 26 T cell receptor beta chains share one sample of origin, sequenced in a study of cytomegalovirus exposure and HLA in healthy donors. PCR was performed using 60 Vbeta and 13 Jbeta primers. The data were produced by immunoSEQ multiplex PCR, yet TCRdb's version contains in-frame clones alone and is incomplete. The sample includes about 160,000 clones, 80% to 90% of them seen just once. Material for sequencing was PBMCs. Receptors were obtained from a woman younger than 30 in good health and CMV-seronegative.

The chain combines TRBV5-1 with TRBJ2-7; possibly TRBD1 for D (5 bases). Germline CDR1 SGHRS, CDR2 YFSETQ. This CDR3 contains 14 residues. The V end was cut by 0 bases, the J end by 4 bases, with 11 bases between. The CDR3 is CASSLGYDSYEQYF. The DNA for the CDR3 is TGCGCCAGCAGCTTGGGGTACGACAGTTACGAGCAGTACTTC.

V is TRBV6-6 and J is TRBJ1-5; the match to TRBD1 covers 9 bases. The V gene's germline CDR1 is MNHNY and CDR2 SVGAGI (reference sequence). Losses at the gene ends were 2 bases for V and 0 bases for J; bases not matched to a gene: 2. The CDR3 is made up of 16 amino acids. Written as DNA, the CDR3 is TGTGCCAGCAGTTACAAGGGACAGGGTAGCAATCAGCCCCAGCATTTT. It codes for CASSYKGQGSNQPQHF.

This chain uses TRBV28 with TRBJ1-2; tentatively, D is TRBD1 (5 bases). V was shortened by 5 bases and J by 5 bases, with 12 bases between the two germline ends. CDR1 is MDHEN, CDR2 SYDVKM, per germline. The CDR3 runs 13 residues. CDR3 nucleotide sequence: TGTGCCAGCAGTGTTCTCCAGGGTTATGGCTACACCTTC. As protein: CASSVLQGYGYTF.

This chain links TRBV20-1 with TRBJ1-2, with D unclear. Germline V gives CDR1 DFQATT, CDR2 SNEGSKA (reference sequence). CDR3 length equals 11 residues. V lost 3 bases and J lost 6, with 8 bases in between. CDR3 DNA sequence: TGCAGTGCTAGGGTCGGGGATGGCTACACCTTC. It encodes CSARVGDGYTF.

The chain has TRBV2 and TRBJ2-5, with a possible D match to TRBD2 (7 bases). The CDR3 contains 15 residues. Looked up from germline, CDR1 is SNHLY and CDR2 is FYNNEI. V was trimmed by 8 bases and J by 1 base, leaving 17 bases between them. CDR3 nucleotide sequence: TGTGCCAGCTCAGAGGGGGGGGACCCCCAAGAGACCCAGTACTTC. Translating it yields CASSEGGDPQETQYF.

The chain uses TRBV27 and TRBJ2-7; 11 positions match TRBD1. Germline values: CDR1 MNHEY, CDR2 SMNVEV (reference sequence). V dropped 6 bases and J dropped 6; count of bases not matched to a gene: 7. The CDR3 extends over 14 amino acids. CDR3 coding DNA: TGTGCCAGCAGGAGGACAGGGGGCGCGTCCGAGCAGTACTTC. Translated, it gives CASRRTGGASEQYF.

The chain employs TRBV5-1 and TRBJ2-5; maybe TRBD1 (5 bases). The germline V gene has CDR1 SGHRS and CDR2 YFSETQ. Trimming shortened V by 2 bases and J by 2 bases, and 7 bases separated the two germline ends. The CDR3 is made up of 13 amino acids. The CDR3 DNA reads TGCGCCAGCAGCTTCCGACAGCAAGAGACCCAGTACTTC. This codes for CASSFRQQETQYF.

This clone came up once. The chain uses TRBV9 and TRBJ1-1; no definite D call. CDR3 length equals 13 residues. The germline gives CDR1 SGDLS, CDR2 YYNGEE. V dropped 3 bases and J dropped 1 base, with 7 bases sitting between them. The CDR3 sequence is CASSAGPNTEAFF. Written as DNA, the CDR3 is TGTGCCAGCAGCGCCGGTCCGAACACTGAAGCTTTCTTT.

The J gene is TRBJ1-2, the V gene TRBV7-2; 8 bases agree with TRBD1. The V and J ends lost 5 bases and 8 bases, in that order; junction bases with no gene match: 7. This CDR3 is 13 amino acids long. CDR1 and CDR2 (germline): SGHTA, FQGNSA. The CDR3 loop is CASSLGQGSGYTF. CDR3 coding DNA: TGTGCCAGCAGCCTCGGACAGGGAAGCGGCTACACCTTC.

This sequence joins TRBV19 and TRBJ2-7; 8 nucleotides match TRBD1. Trimming removed 6 bases from V and 3 bases from J; junction bases left unmatched: 7. The CDR3 has 14 residues. CDR1 is LNHDA, CDR2 SQIVND, per germline (reference sequence). The CDR3, as DNA: TGTGCCAGTAGCACAGGGGGGTTAGGCTACGAGCAGTACTTC. Encoded protein: CASSTGGLGYEQYF.

The CDR3 protein is CASSSLGTNTGELFF. The CDR3 nucleotides are TGTGCCAGCAGCTCACTAGGAACAAACACCGGGGAGCTGTTTTTT. J is TRBJ2-2 and V is TRBV5-6; a weak D match, TRBD2 (5 bases). Germline values: CDR1 SGHDT, CDR2 YYEEEE. This CDR3 spans 15 amino acids. Trimming took 3 bases from V and 2 from J, leaving 11 bases between them.

The genes are TRBV5-5 and TRBJ1-1; D may be TRBD1 (6 bases). The CDR3 loop spans 14 amino acids. Between the trimmed V and J ends, which lost 4 bases and 4 bases, there was a span of 14 bases. Looked up from germline, CDR1 is SGHKS and CDR2 is YYEKEE (reference sequence). The CDR3 spells CASSGTGKTTEAFF. DNA for the CDR3: TGTGCCAGCAGCGGAACAGGGAAGACCACTGAAGCTTTCTTT.

The chain employs TRBV11-1 and TRBJ2-6; 7 bases agree with TRBD1. Germline trimming cut 3 bases from V and 9 bases from J; bases unmatched to any gene: 8. CDR3 length: 15 amino acids. The germline V gene has CDR1 SGHAT and CDR2 FQDESV (reference sequence). In DNA, the CDR3 is TGTGCCAGCAGCTTTAGACAGGGAATGGACAACGTCCTGACTTTC. Amino acid sequence: CASSFRQGMDNVLTF.

The rearrangement uses TRBV18 and TRBJ2-2; 11 bases are shared with TRBD2. CDR3 length: 17 amino acids. The J segment lost 0 bases and the V segment lost 3 bases, leaving 3 bases of the junction unmatched. Germline CDR1 and CDR2: KGHSH and LQKENI. The CDR3, as DNA: TGTGCCAGCTCACCTTTAGCGGGAGGGACGAACACCGGGGAGCTGTTTTTT. Its protein product is CASSPLAGGTNTGELFF.

This clone was detected only once. This chain connects TRBV11-3 to TRBJ2-3, with TRBD1 matching 7 bases. This CDR3 is built from 15 residues. Germline V gene lookup returns CDR1 SGHNT and CDR2 YENEEA. J was trimmed by 2 bases and V by 5 bases; bases with no gene match: 7. CDR3 sequence reads: CASSPRTGTTDTQYF. In nucleotides, the CDR3 is TGTGCCAGCAGCCCCAGGACAGGAACCACAGATACGCAGTATTTT.

The chain carries TRBV10-3 and TRBJ1-2; 10 nucleotides line up with TRBD1. The germline CDR1 and CDR2 sequences are ENHRY and SYGVKD. CDR3 length: 15 amino acids. V dropped 6 bases and J dropped 4; count of bases not matched to a gene: 8. CDR3 protein: CAIRAGTGVAYGYTF. The CDR3 DNA sequence: TGTGCCATCAGGGCCGGGACAGGGGTTGCCTATGGCTACACCTTC.

The V gene is TRBV5-1, the J gene TRBJ1-4; no clear D. V gave up 0 bases and J gave up 5 bases, with 8 bases separating them. CDR1 and CDR2 (germline): SGHRS, YFSETQ. The CDR3 totals 14 residues. CDR3 DNA sequence: TGCGCCAGCAGCTTGGGACACCAAAATGAAAAACTGTTTTTT. Amino acids: CASSLGHQNEKLFF.

The chain uses TRBV28 and TRBJ2-1; D gene uncertain. The V gene's germline CDR1 is MDHEN and CDR2 SYDVKM. V was clipped by 3 bases and J by 8 bases, with 14 bases between them. CDR3 length equals 14 residues. The CDR3: CASSFQEQFDEQFF. As DNA, the CDR3 is TGTGCCAGCAGTTTTCAGGAACAATTTGATGAGCAGTTCTTC.

The chain couples TRBV5-5 to TRBJ1-5, with D maybe TRBD1 (6 bases). The V gene's germline CDR1 is SGHKS and CDR2 YYEKEE (reference sequence). V lost 3 bases, J lost 7 bases, and 14 bases lay in between. CDR3 length: 14 residues. CDR3 in DNA: TGTGCCAGCAGCTCCGGGACACCTACCCAGCCCCAGCATTTT. Translated: CASSSGTPTQPQHF.

With respect to this clone: Germline is not matched at one junction end, which may reflect a read error. The chain uses TRBV2 and TRBJ2-1; perhaps TRBD2 as D (6 bases). This CDR3 contains 12 residues. Germline values: CDR1 SNHLY, CDR2 FYNNEI. CDR3 sequence reads: CASSDPSRRELF. The CDR3 DNA reads TGTGCCAGCAGTGACCCTAGCCGGAGGGAGCTCTTC.

The chain links TRBV7-6 to TRBJ1-3; 8 nucleotides agree with TRBD1. CDR3 length: 15 residues. J was trimmed by 0 bases and V by 3 bases; bases with no gene match: 1. From germline, CDR1 is SGHVS and CDR2 FNYEAQ. CDR3 coding DNA: TGTGCCAGCAGCTTCGACAGGGGCTCTGGAAACACCATATATTTT. The encoded protein is CASSFDRGSGNTIYF.

V is TRBV30 and J is TRBJ1-1; possible D gene TRBD1, 6 bases. Trimming left V 0 bases short and J 0 bases short, with 17 bases between. CDR3 length equals 17 residues. Looked up from germline, CDR1 is GTSNPN and CDR2 is SVGIG (reference sequence). Here the CDR3 reads CAWSVRYSRGMNTEAFF. In DNA, the CDR3 is TGTGCCTGGAGTGTACGATATTCGAGGGGGATGAACACTGAAGCTTTCTTT.

The V call is TRBV5-8, the J call TRBJ2-3; TRBD2 agrees at 10 bases. The CDR3 contains 15 residues. Germline V gene lookup returns CDR1 SGHTS and CDR2 YDEGEE. The V segment lost 1 base and the J segment 4 bases; nucleotides outside the gene matches: 3. CDR3 in amino acids: CASSLTSGVPDTQYF. As DNA, the CDR3 is TGTGCCAGCAGCTTGACTAGCGGGGTACCAGATACGCAGTATTTT. The full variable domain, with the rest looked up from reference TRBV5-8 and TRBJ2-3, is EAGVTQSPTHLIKTRGQQATLRCSPISGHTSVYWYQQALGLGLQFLLWYDEGEERNRGNFPPRFSGRQFPNYSSELNVNALELEDSALYLCASSLTSGVPDTQYFGPGTRLTVL.

This clone showed up just once. This rearrangement joins TRBV5-4 to TRBJ2-3; 9 nucleotides agree with TRBD2. The germline V gene has CDR1 SGHNT and CDR2 YYREEE (reference sequence). V shed 2 bases, J shed 5 bases, and the junction held 9 bases outside the gene matches. There are 16 residues in the CDR3. The CDR3 region has the DNA TGTGCCAGCAGCTTTGGCGTAGCGGGAGTGGGAGATACGCAGTATTTT. It translates to CASSFGVAGVGDTQYF.

The genes are TRBV27 and TRBJ1-1; 10 bases are shared with TRBD1. V shed 5 bases and J 3 bases; nucleotides not matched to a gene: 6. The length of the CDR3 is 15 residues. Germline V gene sequence: CDR1 MNHEY, CDR2 SMNVEV (reference sequence). CDR3 bases: TGTGCCAGCAGTACCCAGACAGGGGGCTACACTGAAGCTTTCTTT. The encoded protein is CASSTQTGGYTEAFF.

The chain recombines TRBV11-2 with TRBJ2-5; D is ambiguous. There are 14 residues in the CDR3. Germline assignment: CDR1 SGHAT and CDR2 FQNNGV. The germline V and J ends were trimmed by 0 bases and 0 bases, with 5 bases remaining between them. This CDR3 is CASSLDPYQETQYF. The CDR3 bases are TGTGCCAGCAGCTTAGATCCGTACCAAGAGACCCAGTACTTC.